This T cell receptor beta chain was sequenced during a study of cytomegalovirus exposure and HLA in healthy donors. The CDR3 has 17 residues. V shed 5 bases and J 2 bases; nucleotides not matched to a gene: 15. CDR1 is SGHVS, CDR2 FNYEAQ, per germline. The PCR was carried out with 60 Vbeta primers and 13 Jbeta primers. TCRdb's table, derived via immunoSEQ multiplex PCR, lists solely in-frame clones and lacks some. The table lists tens of thousands of clones, roughly 60% of them singletons. Broader study findings: Reported results showed that the classifier diagnosed cytomegalovirus status with high specificity and sensitivity. Data from an earlier analysis indicated that most TCR beta V segments were productive either about 90% or about 30% of the time. In terms of immune exposure information, only CMV serostatus was available. Accurate predictions that matched the HLA-A and HLA-B alleles of most subjects were reportedly made from TCR beta sequences.

For this clone: Its target is not known.

Sequences were obtained from PBMCs. The TCR originated in a boy aged 5-17 years in good health and CMV-seropositive. The V and J genes are TRBV7-6 and TRBJ2-7; 7 bases map to TRBD2. The CDR3 reads CASSKEVSSSGPYEQYF. The CDR3 DNA sequence: TGTGCCAGCAGCAAAGAGGTTTCGTCTAGCGGCCCCTACGAGCAGTACTTC.